This T cell receptor (beta chain) was captured in a study of vaccination and CD4 T cells after COVID-19. About the study: Cellular stimulation was performed using overlapping spike peptides derived from SARS-CoV-2, HCoV-NL63, HCoV-OC43 and HCoV-229E.

CDR1 and CDR2 (germline): SGHAT, FQNNGV. The CDR3 loop spans 12 amino acids. V lost 5 bases and J lost 10, with 12 bases in between. General study findings and limits: Median SARS-CoV-2-reactive clonotype numbers rose nonsignificantly, 21 to 38.

Cultured CD4+ T-cell DNA underwent Oncomine TCR Beta short-read sequencing. TCRdb itself ran the PCR reads through MiXCR, one entry per CDR3 protein. The data show 12,000 or so distinct CDR3 sequences, with around two fifths seen just once and 20% to 30% held by the top ten. Treatment meaning: roughly 11-day PBMC culture with coronavirus spike peptide pools or control peptides (ViraFEST assay). The PCR-positive dates, March through December 2020, came before the US Alpha, Beta and Delta variants. This clonotype has more than one count but fewer than ten. The antigen remains unidentified. This clonotype was sampled from a human donor with COVID-19. The material sequenced was cultured CD4+ T cells from blood. The V gene is TRBV11-2, the J gene TRBJ1-5, with a possible D match to TRBD1 (5 bases). The CDR3 reads CASSDGGGPQHF. CDR3 coding DNA: TGTGCCAGCAGCGATGGGGGGGGTCCCCAGCATTTT.